The 14 T cell receptor beta chains listed next were all sequenced from one sample in a study of blood T cell repertoires in COVID-19 (dated by TCRdb to about 2020). Library prep was done by the immunoSEQ multiplex PCR assay. In TCRdb, the immuneACCESS table is reduced to in-frame sequences with V and J assigned. These tables do not hold every clone; where another copy was compared, an unresolved V gene accounts for under half, and the others remain unexplained. This sample has 130,000 to 150,000 clones in its table, and over 75% of those were observed once. The top ten hold 1.8% of the sample. Sequenced input: peripheral blood. Receptor source: a man in his 70s with acute or convalescent COVID-19.

The chain couples TRBV10-2 to TRBJ2-3, with 10 bases lining up with TRBD2. In germline, CDR1 is WSHSY, CDR2 SAAADI. The CDR3 loop spans 14 amino acids. After removal of 7 bases from V and 6 bases from J, the junction contained 7 bases not matched to a gene. This CDR3 is CASTLAGEADTQYF. Written as DNA, the CDR3 is TGCGCCAGCACCCTAGCGGGAGAAGCGGATACGCAGTATTTT.

This chain uses TRBV5-1 with TRBJ2-1, with a tentative D call TRBD2 (6 bases). This CDR3 has 12 residues. Per germline, CDR1 SGHRS and CDR2 YFSETQ. Trimming took 5 bases from V and 6 from J, leaving 9 bases between them. The CDR3 reads CASRRGGNEQFF. CDR3 in DNA: TGCGCCAGCAGGCGGGGAGGCAATGAGCAGTTCTTC.

The chain links TRBV18 to TRBJ2-1; possible D gene TRBD2, 6 bases. CDR3 length: 18 amino acids. The germline gives CDR1 KGHSH, CDR2 LQKENI. V lost 4 bases to trimming and J lost 0 bases, with 19 bases between them. CDR3 region: CASSLLAPLPSSYNEQFF. The CDR3 DNA sequence: TGTGCCAGCTCACTTCTAGCGCCGTTACCAAGCTCCTACAATGAGCAGTTCTTC.

The rearrangement uses TRBV4-1 and TRBJ2-3, with 7 bases aligning to TRBD1. Germline CDR1 reads MGHRA; CDR2 reads YSYEKL. V trimming: 8 bases; J trimming: 2 bases; junction bases outside the gene matches: 10. This CDR3 has 15 amino acids. The DNA for the CDR3 is TGCGCCAGCCGGTATAAGGGGGCCTTCACAGATACGCAGTATTTT. This codes for CASRYKGAFTDTQYF.

The rearrangement uses TRBV5-1 and TRBJ2-2; TRBD2 matches at 8 bases. The trim removed 5 bases at V and 5 bases at J, leaving 8 bases unmatched. The CDR3 consists of 15 residues. Germline-derived CDR1 and CDR2 are SGHRS and YFSETQ. DNA of the CDR3: TGCGCCAGCAGACCAGGACTAGCAGGGACCGGGGAGCTGTTTTTT. The encoded protein is CASRPGLAGTGELFF. Using reference TRBV5-1 and TRBJ2-2 for the parts outside the CDR3, the full variable domain is KAGVTQTPRYLIKTRGQQVTLSCSPISGHRSVSWYQQTPGQGLQFLFEYFSETQRNKGNFPGRFSGRQFSNSRSEMNVSTLELGDSALYLCASRPGLAGTGELFFGEGSRLTVL.

This chain uses TRBV5-1 with TRBJ2-5; 10 positions agree with TRBD1. The V gene's germline CDR1 is SGHRS and CDR2 YFSETQ. CDR3 length: 16 residues. V lost 5 bases, J lost 1 base, and 8 bases stayed unmatched. CDR3 sequence: CASRPGQGKIQETQYF. The DNA of the CDR3 is TGCGCCAGCAGACCGGGACAGGGGAAAATCCAAGAGACCCAGTACTTC.

This clone occurred a few times. The genes are TRBV6-5 and TRBJ1-1; TRBD1 might be the D (5 bases). This CDR3 is 15 amino acids long. The germline V and J ends were trimmed by 7 bases and 4 bases, with 19 bases remaining between them. CDR1 and CDR2 from the germline V gene are MNHEY and SVGAGI. CDR3 in amino acids: CASILTGGSGTEAFF. The CDR3 DNA reads as TGTGCCAGCATTCTTACGGGGGGGTCCGGCACTGAAGCTTTCTTT.

This chain joins TRBV28 and TRBJ2-3; 7 bases match TRBD2. Germline CDR1 is MDHEN and CDR2 is SYDVKM. V lost 6 bases to trimming and J lost 2 bases; unmatched junction nucleotides: 14. CDR3 length equals 17 residues. CDR3 in DNA: TGTGCCAGCAGACCCGGGAGCGGGATAGAATCCACAGATACGCAGTATTTT. Translated, it gives CASRPGSGIESTDTQYF.

The chain recombines TRBV5-6 with TRBJ1-2; D might be TRBD1 (5 bases). The germline V gene has CDR1 SGHDT and CDR2 YYEEEE. The V and J ends lost 1 base and 2 bases respectively, with 9 bases between them. This CDR3 region has 14 residues. The CDR3 nucleotides are TGTGCCAGCAGCTTGAGGGGAGGGAACTATGGCTACACCTTC. The encoded protein is CASSLRGGNYGYTF.

The CDR3 coding sequence is TGTGCCTGGACCGGGGACAGGGAAAAACTGTTTTTT. Protein: CAWTGDREKLFF. V is TRBV30 and J is TRBJ1-4; 8 nucleotides line up with TRBD1. This CDR3 is 12 amino acids long. The germline V gene has CDR1 GTSNPN and CDR2 SVGIG (reference sequence). V dropped 4 bases and J dropped 8; count of bases not matched to a gene: 3. Looking up the rest from reference TRBV30 and TRBJ1-4 gives the full variable domain: SQTIHQWPATLVQPVGSPLSLECTVEGTSNPNLYWYRQAAGRGLQLLFYSVGIGQISSEVPQNLSASRPQDRQFILSSKKLLLSDSGFYLCAWTGDREKLFFGSGTQLSVL.

This clone turned up a few times. This chain joins TRBV28 and TRBJ2-5; possibly TRBD2 for D (7 bases). Germline loops: CDR1 MDHEN, CDR2 SYDVKM. Trimming took off 5 bases at V and 1 base at J, with 17 bases between the two ends. The CDR3 is made up of 16 amino acids. CDR3 in amino acids: CASSPRGAGPQETQYF. In DNA, the CDR3 is TGTGCCAGCAGTCCCAGGGGAGCGGGGCCCCAAGAGACCCAGTACTTC. Full variable domain (outside the CDR3, taken from reference TRBV28 and TRBJ2-5): DVKVTQSSRYLVKRTGEKVFLECVQDMDHENMFWYRQDPGLGLRLIYFSYDVKMKEKGDIPEGYSVSREKKERFSLILESASTNQTSMYLCASSPRGAGPQETQYFGPGTRLLVL.

This chain links TRBV18 with TRBJ2-5, with 9 bases lining up with TRBD1. Trimming cost V 3 bases and J 2 bases; bases outside gene matches: 4. The CDR3 extends over 15 amino acids. The germline CDR1 and CDR2 sequences are KGHSH and LQKENI. CDR3 sequence reads: CASSPTGGLQETQYF. The CDR3 DNA follows: TGTGCCAGCTCACCCACAGGGGGCCTACAAGAGACCCAGTACTTC.

The chain joins TRBV7-3 to TRBJ2-3; 9 positions match TRBD1. The CDR3 is 18 amino acids. V lost 5 bases to trimming and J lost 5 bases; unmatched junction nucleotides: 17. The germline CDR1 and CDR2 sequences are SGHTA and FQGTGA. As DNA, the CDR3 is TGTGCCAGCAGCCCCTACCATCGCACAGGGGGCAATAGAGATACGCAGTATTTT. This gives the protein CASSPYHRTGGNRDTQYF.

The J gene is TRBJ1-3, the V gene TRBV25-1; 9 bases are shared with TRBD1. Germline trimming cut 8 bases from V and 2 bases from J; bases unmatched to any gene: 7. This CDR3 contains 15 residues. Germline loops: CDR1 MGHDK, CDR2 SYGVNS. For the CDR3, the DNA is TGTGCCAGCGGGAACAGGGGGCTCACTGGAAACACCATATATTTT. The encoded protein is CASGNRGLTGNTIYF.